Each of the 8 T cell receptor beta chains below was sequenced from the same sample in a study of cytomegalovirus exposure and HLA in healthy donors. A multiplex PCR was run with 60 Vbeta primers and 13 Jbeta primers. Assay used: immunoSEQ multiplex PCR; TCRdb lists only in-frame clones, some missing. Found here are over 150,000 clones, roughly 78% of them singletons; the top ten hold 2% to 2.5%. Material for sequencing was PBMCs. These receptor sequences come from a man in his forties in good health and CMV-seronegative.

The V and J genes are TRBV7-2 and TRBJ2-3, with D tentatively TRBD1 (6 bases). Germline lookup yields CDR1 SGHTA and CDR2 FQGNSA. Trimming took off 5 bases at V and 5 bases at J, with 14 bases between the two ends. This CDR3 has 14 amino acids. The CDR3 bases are TGTGCCAGCAGCCGAACATTGACAGGAGATACGCAGTATTTT. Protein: CASSRTLTGDTQYF.

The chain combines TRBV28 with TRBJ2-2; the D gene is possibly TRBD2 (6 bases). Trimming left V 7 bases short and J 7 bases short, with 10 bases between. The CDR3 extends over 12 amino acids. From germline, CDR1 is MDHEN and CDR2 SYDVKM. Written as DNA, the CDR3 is TGTGCCAGCATGGGCGGGATCGGGGAGCTGTTTTTT. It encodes CASMGGIGELFF.

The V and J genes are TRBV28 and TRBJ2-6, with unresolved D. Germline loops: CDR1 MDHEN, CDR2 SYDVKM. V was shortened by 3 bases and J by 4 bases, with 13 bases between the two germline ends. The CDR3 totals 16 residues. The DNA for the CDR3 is TGTGCCAGCAGTTTTGAACGAGCTTCAGGGGCCAACGTCCTGACTTTC. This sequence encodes CASSFERASGANVLTF.

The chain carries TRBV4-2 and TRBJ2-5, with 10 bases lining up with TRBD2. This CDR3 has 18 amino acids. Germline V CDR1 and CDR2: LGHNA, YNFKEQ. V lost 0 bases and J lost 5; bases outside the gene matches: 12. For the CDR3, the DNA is TGTGCCAGCAGCCAAGATCCCATCAGCGGGAGGGCCACGGAGACCCAGTACTTC. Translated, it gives CASSQDPISGRATETQYF.

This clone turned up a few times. CDR3 nucleotide sequence: TGTGCCAGCTGGGAATCGGGGGCAGGGGGTTTAAACGAGCAGTACTTC. Translated, it gives CASWESGAGGLNEQYF. The V call is TRBV27, the J call TRBJ2-7, with D perhaps matching TRBD1 (7 bases). Deletions cut 8 bases from V and 5 bases from J, with 25 bases between. CDR1 is MNHEY and CDR2 is SMNVEV in the germline V gene (reference sequence). The CDR3 is 16 amino acids.

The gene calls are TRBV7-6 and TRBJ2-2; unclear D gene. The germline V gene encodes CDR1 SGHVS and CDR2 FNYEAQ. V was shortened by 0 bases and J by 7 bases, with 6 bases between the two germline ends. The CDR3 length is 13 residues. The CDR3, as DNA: TGTGCCAGCAGCTTAGCGGAGCTCGGGGAGCTGTTTTTT. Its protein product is CASSLAELGELFF. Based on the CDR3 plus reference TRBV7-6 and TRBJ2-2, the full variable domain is GAGVSQSPRYKVTKRGQDVALRCDPISGHVSLYWYRQALGQGPEFLTYFNYEAQQDKSGLPNDRFSAERPEGSISTLTIQRTEQRDSAMYRCASSLAELGELFFGEGSRLTVL.

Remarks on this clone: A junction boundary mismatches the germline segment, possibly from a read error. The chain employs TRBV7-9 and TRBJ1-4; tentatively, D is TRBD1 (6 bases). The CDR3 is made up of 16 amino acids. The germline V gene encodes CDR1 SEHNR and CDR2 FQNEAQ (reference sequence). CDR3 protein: CSSTAGAYRGGEKLFF. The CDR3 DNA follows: TGTTCCAGCACGGCAGGGGCGTACCGTGGTGGTGAAAAACTGTTTTTT.

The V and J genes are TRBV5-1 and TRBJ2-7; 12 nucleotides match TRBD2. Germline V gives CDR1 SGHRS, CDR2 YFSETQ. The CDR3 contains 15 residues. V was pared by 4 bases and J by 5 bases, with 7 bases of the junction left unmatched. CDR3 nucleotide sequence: TGCGCCAGCAGCGACCGGACTAGCGGGACCCACGAGCAGTACTTC. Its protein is CASSDRTSGTHEQYF. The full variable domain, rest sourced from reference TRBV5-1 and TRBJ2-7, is KAGVTQTPRYLIKTRGQQVTLSCSPISGHRSVSWYQQTPGQGLQFLFEYFSETQRNKGNFPGRFSGRQFSNSRSEMNVSTLELGDSALYLCASSDRTSGTHEQYFGPGTRLTVT.